The sequence of this T cell receptor (beta chain) was determined in a study of blood T cell repertoires in COVID-19. Study summary: Sample material is recorded as cDNA or gDNA derived from T cells, B-cell-depleted T cells, or PBMCs.

Per the original methods: How many nucleated cells were present was estimated from reference gene primer amplification. TCRdb's table, derived via immunoSEQ multiplex PCR, lists solely in-frame clones and lacks some. V and J calls and clone size follow that table, whereas D and trimming were derived from the DNA. The sample consists of some 260,000 clones, around 90% of them appearing once. Source material: peripheral blood. The source of this sequence is a middle-aged woman who had recovered from COVID-19.

The CDR3 protein is CASSPLAGGPGEQYF. CDR3 sequence (DNA): TGTGCCAGCTCACCCCTAGCGGGAGGGCCGGGAGAGCAGTACTTC. The rearrangement links TRBV18 to TRBJ2-7, with 12 bases matching TRBD2. Losses at the gene ends were 3 bases for V and 7 bases for J; bases not matched to a gene: 7. In germline, CDR1 is KGHSH, CDR2 LQKENI. The CDR3 extends over 15 amino acids.